Listed here are 2 T cell receptor beta chains from one sample, sequenced in a study of blood T cell repertoires in COVID-19. Clones were sequenced by immunoSEQ multiplex PCR, and TCRdb holds only the in-frame ones, with some missing. Among about 370,000 clones listed, around 89% were seen once. Sequenced: peripheral blood. These receptor sequences come from a woman in her 30s with COVID-19, enrolled during active disease.

V usage is TRBV27 and J usage is TRBJ1-3; D is uncertain. Germline CDR1 reads MNHEY; CDR2 reads SMNVEV (reference sequence). Trimming removed 2 bases at V and 7 bases at J, with 9 bases between. CDR3 length equals 13 residues. The CDR3 sequence is CASSLTPGNTIYF. In DNA, the CDR3 is TGTGCCAGCAGTTTAACACCGGGGAACACCATATATTTT.

The genes are TRBV15 and TRBJ1-1; 10 nucleotides match TRBD1. Germline V lookup: CDR1 LNHNV, CDR2 YYDKDF (reference sequence). The CDR3 has 15 amino acids. Trimming at V came to 5 bases and at J to 3 bases, leaving 6 bases not matched to a gene. CDR3 DNA sequence: TGTGCCACCAGCGCCACCGGGACAGGGGACACTGAAGCTTTCTTT. Amino acids: CATSATGTGDTEAFF.